Listed below are T cell receptor beta chains from one sample, sequenced in a study of blood T cell repertoires in COVID-19. TCRdb keeps only in-frame clones here, not all; method: immunoSEQ multiplex PCR. The top ten clones hold about 5% of a sample with about 280,000 clones, about four fifths of them seen once. Sequencing used PBMCs or T cells enriched from blood (not recorded which). The receptors shown here come from a man aged 35 to 55 who had been exposed to COVID-19. The CDR3 runs from the conserved cysteine through the conserved F or W. The order of the fields is J gene, clone size, D gene, V gene, CDR3 DNA, CDR3 protein. D genes are given only for firm matches. Clone size is stated in some rows and not others, as once, few, many or a class when expanded.

j_call: TRBJ1-3; clone_size: once; d_call: TRBD1; v_call: TRBV6-5; cdr3_nt: TGTGCCAGCAGTTACAGCAGACAGGGCTCTGGAAACACCATATATTTT; cdr3_aa: CASSYSRQGSGNTIYF
j_call: TRBJ2-1; clone_size: once; d_call: NA; v_call: TRBV5-1; cdr3_nt: TGCGCCAGCAGCTCCCTCCCGTACAATGAGCAGTTCTTC; cdr3_aa: CASSSLPYNEQFF
j_call: TRBJ1-2; clone_size: NA; d_call: TRBD1; v_call: TRBV19; cdr3_nt: TGTGCCAGTGGACAGGTGAACTATGGCTACACCTTC; cdr3_aa: CASGQVNYGYTF
j_call: TRBJ2-2; clone_size: NA; d_call: TRBD1; v_call: TRBV25-1; cdr3_nt: TGTGCCAGCAGGGACAGGTCGGCCACCGGGGAGCTGTTTTTT; cdr3_aa: CASRDRSATGELFF
j_call: TRBJ1-5; clone_size: NA; d_call: NA; v_call: TRBV5-1; cdr3_nt: TGCGCCAGCAGCTCGACTGGCGGTCAGCCCCAGCATTTT; cdr3_aa: CASSSTGGQPQHF
j_call: TRBJ2-7; clone_size: NA; d_call: NA; v_call: TRBV7-9; cdr3_nt: TGTGCCAGCAGCCAACAGCCGAACGAGCAGTACTTC; cdr3_aa: CASSQQPNEQYF
j_call: TRBJ2-7; clone_size: NA; d_call: NA; v_call: TRBV5-1; cdr3_nt: TGCGCCAGCAGCCGTGGAGGCGACTACGAGCAGTACTTC; cdr3_aa: CASSRGGDYEQYF
j_call: TRBJ2-3; clone_size: NA; d_call: NA; v_call: TRBV28; cdr3_nt: TGTGCCAGCAGTTTATGGGGCGGGACTACAGATACGCAGTATTTT; cdr3_aa: CASSLWGGTTDTQYF
j_call: TRBJ2-1; clone_size: NA; d_call: NA; v_call: TRBV19; cdr3_nt: TGTGCCAGTAGTATTTCCTCCCTAACCTTCAATGAGCAGTTCTTC; cdr3_aa: CASSISSLTFNEQFF
j_call: TRBJ2-5; clone_size: few; d_call: TRBD1; v_call: TRBV12-3/TRBV12-4; cdr3_nt: TGTGCCAGCAGTTGGAGACAGGGAGAGACCCAGTACTTC; cdr3_aa: CASSWRQGETQYF
j_call: TRBJ1-4; clone_size: NA; d_call: TRBD1; v_call: TRBV29-1; cdr3_nt: TGCAGCGTTGGAGCTAGGGGGACAGGCAAAAGAGGTACTAATGAAAAACTGTTTTTT; cdr3_aa: CSVGARGTGKRGTNEKLFF
j_call: TRBJ2-2; clone_size: NA; d_call: NA; v_call: TRBV7-3; cdr3_nt: TGTGCCAGCAGCTTAATGAGCGGAAACACCGGGGAGCTGTTTTTT; cdr3_aa: CASSLMSGNTGELFF
j_call: TRBJ1-6; clone_size: NA; d_call: TRBD1; v_call: TRBV27; cdr3_nt: TGTGCCAGCAGTTTATCGAGGGGGACAGGGCGCTTCCACTTT; cdr3_aa: CASSLSRGTGRFHF
j_call: TRBJ1-1; clone_size: once; d_call: NA; v_call: TRBV6-5; cdr3_nt: TGTGGCTCTGGGCGGGGCTTGAACACTGAAGCTTTCTTT; cdr3_aa: CGSGRGLNTEAFF
j_call: TRBJ2-7; clone_size: NA; d_call: TRBD2; v_call: TRBV5-4; cdr3_nt: TGTGCCAGCAGCTCCGGACTAGCGGGAAGCGAGCAGTACTTC; cdr3_aa: CASSSGLAGSEQYF
j_call: TRBJ1-2; clone_size: NA; d_call: NA; v_call: TRBV6-1; cdr3_nt: TGTGCCAGCAGTGATGAGATCCGGGGAAAAGTGGGTGGCTACACCTTC; cdr3_aa: CASSDEIRGKVGGYTF
j_call: TRBJ2-7; clone_size: NA; d_call: NA; v_call: TRBV14; cdr3_nt: TGTGCCAGCAGCGGCCCTTCTGTCCGGGAGCGGAACGAGCAGTACTTC; cdr3_aa: CASSGPSVRERNEQYF
j_call: TRBJ2-1; clone_size: NA; d_call: NA; v_call: TRBV4-1; cdr3_nt: TGCGCCAGCAGCCAAGTCGAGGTAACAGAGCAGTTCTTC; cdr3_aa: CASSQVEVTEQFF
j_call: TRBJ2-2; clone_size: NA; d_call: NA; v_call: TRBV9; cdr3_nt: TGTGCCAGCAGCGTAGGTCGGTCGCCGAACACCGGGGAGCTGTTTTTT; cdr3_aa: CASSVGRSPNTGELFF
j_call: TRBJ2-3; clone_size: NA; d_call: NA; v_call: TRBV9; cdr3_nt: TGTGCCACCGGCAGGGCAGGGACTTCCACAGATACGCAGTATTTT; cdr3_aa: CATGRAGTSTDTQYF
j_call: TRBJ2-7; clone_size: NA; d_call: NA; v_call: TRBV6-5; cdr3_nt: TGTGCCGTCCTCGGGGGCTCCTACGAGCAGTACTTC; cdr3_aa: CAVLGGSYEQYF
j_call: TRBJ2-3; clone_size: NA; d_call: TRBD1; v_call: TRBV7-9; cdr3_nt: TGTGCCAGCAGCCCCTCCGGGACAGGCACAGATACGCAGTATTTT; cdr3_aa: CASSPSGTGTDTQYF